Below are 2 T cell receptor beta chains sequenced from a single sample in a study of OX40 agonist ivuxolimab in advanced cancers. Sequenced by immunoSEQ multiplex PCR; TCRdb stores in-frame clones only, minus some. The table records approximately 35,000 clones, more than 70% of them present only once. Sequenced material: CD4+ or CD8+ T cells sorted from blood, taken in a trial of the OX40 agonist ivuxolimab. These TCRs come from an adult with an advanced solid tumor such as melanoma, head and neck, liver or kidney cancer.

The chain is built from TRBV18 and TRBJ2-7, with 7 bases aligning to TRBD1. V shed 0 bases, J shed 4 bases, and the junction held 0 bases outside the gene matches. CDR3 length: 13 amino acids. Germline V lookup: CDR1 KGHSH, CDR2 LQKENI. CDR3 coding DNA: TGTGCCAGCTCACCACCGACAGGGTACGAGCAGTACTTC. Translated, it gives CASSPPTGYEQYF.

The chain employs TRBV18 and TRBJ2-7; 7 bases agree with TRBD1. CDR3 size: 14 residues. The V and J ends lost 3 bases and 6 bases, in that order; junction bases with no gene match: 8. The germline V gene has CDR1 KGHSH and CDR2 LQKENI. The CDR3 is CASSPYPDRAEQYF. The CDR3 coding sequence is TGTGCCAGCTCACCTTACCCTGACAGGGCCGAGCAGTACTTC. The entire variable domain, with the rest obtained from reference TRBV18 and TRBJ2-7, is as follows: NAGVMQNPRHLVRRRGQEARLRCSPMKGHSHVYWYRQLPEEGLKFMVYLQKENIIDESGMPKERFSAEFPKEGPSILRIQQVVRGDSAAYFCASSPYPDRAEQYFGPGTRLTVT.